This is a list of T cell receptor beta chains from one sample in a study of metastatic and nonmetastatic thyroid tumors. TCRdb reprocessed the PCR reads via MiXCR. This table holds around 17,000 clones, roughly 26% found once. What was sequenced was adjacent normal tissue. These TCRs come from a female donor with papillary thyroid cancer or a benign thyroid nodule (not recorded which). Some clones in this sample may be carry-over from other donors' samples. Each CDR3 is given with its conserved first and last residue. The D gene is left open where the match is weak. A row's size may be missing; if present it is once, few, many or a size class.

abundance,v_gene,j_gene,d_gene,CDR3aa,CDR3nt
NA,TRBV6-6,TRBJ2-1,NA,CASSYSRVNEQFF,TGTGCCAGCAGTTACTCGCGGGTCAATGAGCAGTTCTTC
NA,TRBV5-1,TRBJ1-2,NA,CASSLDRDLYGYTF,TGCGCCAGCAGCTTGGATCGGGATCTCTATGGCTACACCTTC
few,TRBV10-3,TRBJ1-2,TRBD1,CAIRGQGRAYGYTF,TGTGCCATCAGGGGACAGGGGAGGGCCTATGGCTACACCTTC
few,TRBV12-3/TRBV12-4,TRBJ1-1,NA,CASSFEAGGTEAFF,TGTGCCAGCAGTTTCGAAGCGGGGGGCACTGAAGCTTTCTTT
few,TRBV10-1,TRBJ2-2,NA,CASKVPQVYPRAGELFF,TGCGCCAGCAAAGTCCCCCAGGTTTACCCGAGGGCCGGGGAGCTGTTTTTT
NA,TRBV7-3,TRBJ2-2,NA,CASSGQNTGELFF,TGTGCCAGCAGCGGACAGAACACCGGGGAGCTGTTTTTT
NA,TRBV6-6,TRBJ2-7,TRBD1,CASSWTGYEQYF,TGTGCCAGCAGTTGGACAGGCTACGAGCAGTACTTC
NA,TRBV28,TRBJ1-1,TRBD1,CASSLLAGGTEALF,TGTGCCAGCAGTTTATTGGCAGGGGGCACTGAAGCTCTCTTT
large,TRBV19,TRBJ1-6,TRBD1,CASTTGGSYNSPLHF,TGTGCCAGTACGACAGGGGGCTCCTATAATTCACCCCTCCACTTT
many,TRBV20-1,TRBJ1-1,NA,CSASLLDEAVNTEAFF,TGCAGTGCTAGTTTATTGGATGAGGCCGTGAACACTGAAGCTTTCTTT
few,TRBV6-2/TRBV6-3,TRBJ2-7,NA,CASSYRATGYEQYF,TGTGCCAGCAGTTATCGGGCCACTGGTTACGAGCAGTACTTC
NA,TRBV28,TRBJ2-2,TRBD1,CASSFLSVGQNTVELFF,TGTGCCAGCAGTTTCTTAAGTGTGGGACAGAACACCGTGGAGCTGTTTTTT
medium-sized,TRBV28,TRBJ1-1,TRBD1,CASSFNPTGPTEAFF,TGTGCCAGCAGTTTCAACCCGACAGGGCCCACTGAAGCTTTCTTT
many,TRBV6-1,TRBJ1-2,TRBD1,CASSGLGTDDGYTF,TGTGCCAGCAGTGGGCTTGGGACAGATGATGGCTACACCTTC
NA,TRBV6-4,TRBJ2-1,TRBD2,CASIRPLAGGYNEQFF,TGTGCCAGCATCAGACCTCTAGCGGGAGGATACAATGAGCAGTTCTTC
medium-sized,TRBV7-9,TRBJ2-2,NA,CASSLPGDANPNTGELFF,TGTGCCAGCAGCTTACCAGGGGACGCTAACCCGAACACCGGGGAGCTGTTTTTT
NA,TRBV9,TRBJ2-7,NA,CASSVGSGTYEQYF,TGTGCCAGCAGCGTTGGGTCGGGGACCTACGAGCAGTACTTC
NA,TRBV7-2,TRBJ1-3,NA,CASSLVGMAGSTIYF,TGTGCCAGCAGCTTAGTTGGGATGGCTGGAAGCACCATATATTTT
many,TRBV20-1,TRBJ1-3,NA,CSARDLSFSGNTIYF,TGCAGTGCTAGAGATCTGTCGTTCTCTGGAAACACCATATATTTT
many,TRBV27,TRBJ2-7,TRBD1,CASSFSGTGQNSYEQYF,TGTGCCAGCAGTTTTTCAGGGACAGGGCAAAATTCCTACGAGCAGTACTTC
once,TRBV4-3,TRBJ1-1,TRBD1,CASSQRTGDTEAFF,TGCGCCAGCAGCCAGCGGACAGGGGACACTGAAGCTTTCTTT
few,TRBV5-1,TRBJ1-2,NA,CASSLVGGAYGYTF,TGCGCCAGCAGCTTGGTTGGGGGCGCCTATGGCTACACCTTC
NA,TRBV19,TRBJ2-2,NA,CASLRRSGELFF,TGTGCCAGTCTTAGACGGTCCGGGGAGCTGTTTTTT
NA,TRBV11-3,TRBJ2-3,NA,CASSLDGPLDTQYF,TGTGCCAGCAGCTTAGATGGACCACTAGATACGCAGTATTTT
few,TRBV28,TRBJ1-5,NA,CASTNNQPQHF,TGTGCCAGCACCAACAATCAGCCCCAGCATTTT
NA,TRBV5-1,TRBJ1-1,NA,CASSKGLTEAFF,TGCGCCAGCAGCAAGGGACTTACTGAAGCTTTCTTT
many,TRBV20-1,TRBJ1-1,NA,CSAESQDRHTEAFF,TGCAGTGCTGAATCGCAGGACAGACACACTGAAGCTTTCTTT
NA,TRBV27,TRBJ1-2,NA,CASSLSSAGRGGYTF,TGTGCCAGCAGTTTATCTAGCGCAGGGCGAGGTGGCTACACCTTC
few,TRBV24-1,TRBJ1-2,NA,CATSDFVGDGYTF,TGTGCCACCAGTGATTTTGTTGGGGATGGCTACACCTTC
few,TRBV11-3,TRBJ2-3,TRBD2,CASSGLAGPSTDTQYF,TGTGCCAGCAGCGGACTAGCGGGCCCAAGCACAGATACGCAGTATTTT
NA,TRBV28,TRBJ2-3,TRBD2,CASSSPRLAGGTDTQYF,TGTGCCAGCAGTTCCCCCCGTCTCGCGGGGGGAACAGATACGCAGTATTTT
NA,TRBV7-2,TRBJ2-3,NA,CASSYGGADTQYF,TGTGCCAGCAGCTACGGCGGGGCAGATACGCAGTATTTT
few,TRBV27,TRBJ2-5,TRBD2,CASSKTSGKETQYF,TGTGCCAGCAGTAAGACTAGCGGGAAAGAGACCCAGTACTTC
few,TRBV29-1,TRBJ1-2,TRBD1,CSVTVGGQGSGYTF,TGCAGCGTTACGGTTGGAGGACAGGGCAGTGGCTACACCTTC
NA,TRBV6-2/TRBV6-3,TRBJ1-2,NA,CASTPSMGNYGYTF,TGTGCCAGCACCCCGTCCATGGGAAACTATGGCTACACCTTC
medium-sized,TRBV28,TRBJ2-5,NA,CASSLRRLVETQYF,TGTGCCAGCAGTTTACGACGTCTGGTGGAGACCCAGTACTTC
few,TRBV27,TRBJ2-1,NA,CASSSLRGGIYNEQFF,TGTGCCAGCAGTTCGTTAAGGGGCGGGATCTACAATGAGCAGTTCTTC
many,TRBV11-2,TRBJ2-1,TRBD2,CASRSAGGPDNEQFF,TGTGCCAGCAGGTCAGCGGGAGGGCCGGACAATGAGCAGTTCTTC
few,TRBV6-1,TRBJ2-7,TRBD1,CASSQGTESSYEQYF,TGTGCCAGCAGCCAAGGGACAGAGTCGTCCTACGAGCAGTACTTC
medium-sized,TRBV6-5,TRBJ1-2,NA,CASGYGPNYGYTF,TGTGCCAGCGGTTACGGGCCTAACTATGGCTACACCTTC
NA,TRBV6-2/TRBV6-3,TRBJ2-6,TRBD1,CASSSPTGLYGANVLTF,TGTGCCAGCAGTTCACCGACAGGGCTATATGGGGCCAACGTCCTGACTTTC
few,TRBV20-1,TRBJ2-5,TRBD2,CSALGLAQETQYF,TGCAGTGCTCTCGGACTAGCACAAGAGACCCAGTACTTC
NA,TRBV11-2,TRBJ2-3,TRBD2,CAAPGGAFPDTQYF,TGTGCCGCCCCGGGGGGGGCTTTCCCAGATACGCAGTATTTT
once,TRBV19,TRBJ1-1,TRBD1,CASSISSGQGQWNTEAFF,TGTGCCAGTAGTATTTCGTCGGGACAGGGCCAATGGAACACTGAAGCTTTCTTT
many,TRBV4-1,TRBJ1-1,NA,CASSQRGYTEAFF,TGCGCCAGCAGCCAACGCGGTTACACTGAAGCTTTCTTT
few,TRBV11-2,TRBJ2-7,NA,CASSPTGYEQYF,TGTGCCAGCAGCCCCACGGGGTACGAGCAGTACTTC
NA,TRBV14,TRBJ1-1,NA,CASSQDWRGTEAFF,TGTGCCAGCAGCCAAGATTGGAGGGGGACTGAAGCTTTCTTT
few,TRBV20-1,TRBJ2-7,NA,CSARLGGTYEQYF,TGCAGTGCTAGATTAGGCGGGACCTACGAGCAGTACTTC
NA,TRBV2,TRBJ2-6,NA,CASTRAGSGANVLTF,TGTGCCAGCACGCGGGCCGGCTCTGGGGCCAACGTCCTGACTTTC
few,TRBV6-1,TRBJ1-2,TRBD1,CASTIDREYGYTF,TGTGCCAGCACTATCGACAGGGAGTATGGCTACACCTTC
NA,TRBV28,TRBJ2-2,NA,CASSPRQVGNTGELFF,TGTGCCAGCAGTCCGAGACAGGTGGGGAACACCGGGGAGCTGTTTTTT
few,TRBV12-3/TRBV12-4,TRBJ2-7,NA,CASSMQGRSYEQYF,TGTGCCAGCAGTATGCAGGGTAGGTCCTACGAGCAGTACTTC
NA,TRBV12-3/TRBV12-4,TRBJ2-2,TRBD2,CASNIAGEYTGELFF,TGTGCCAGCAATATAGCGGGAGAGTACACCGGGGAGCTGTTTTTT
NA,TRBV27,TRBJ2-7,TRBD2,CASSLRLAGETLTYEQYF,TGTGCCAGCAGTTTGAGGCTAGCGGGAGAAACCCTAACTTACGAGCAGTACTTC
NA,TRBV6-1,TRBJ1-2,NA,CASSATNYGYTF,TGTGCCAGCAGTGCCACCAACTATGGCTACACCTTC
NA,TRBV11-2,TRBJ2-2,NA,CASGTDGLRAGELFF,TGTGCCAGCGGCACAGATGGGCTCAGAGCCGGGGAGCTGTTTTTT
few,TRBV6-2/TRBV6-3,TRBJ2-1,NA,CASSYFGTELNEQFF,TGTGCCAGCAGTTACTTCGGGACGGAGCTTAATGAGCAGTTCTTC
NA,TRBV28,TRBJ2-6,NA,CASSFGGHSANVLTF,TGTGCCAGCAGTTTTGGGGGGCATTCGGCCAACGTCCTGACTTTC
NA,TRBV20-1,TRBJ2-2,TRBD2,CSAREIGLAGGPGTGELFF,TGCAGTGCTAGGGAAATTGGACTAGCGGGAGGGCCAGGGACCGGGGAGCTGTTTTTT